Below, 21 T cell receptor beta chains from the same sample are listed, as sequenced in a study of T-cell memory formation after mild COVID-19. MiXCR was run by TCRdb on the 5' RACE reads, yielding one entry per CDR3 protein. The sample shows 80,000 to 90,000 distinct CDR3 sequences, around a quarter of them seen only once. Sequenced: PBMCs or a T cell subset sorted from them (not recorded which). Receptors were obtained from a man between 18 and 29 years old who had mild COVID-19 (a few samples of this study predate the infection). Cell type and time point are not known.

This chain connects TRBV20-1 to TRBJ2-3; the D is unclear. Deletions cut 0 bases from V and 0 bases from J, with 10 bases between. Germline CDR1 is DFQATT and CDR2 is SNEGSKA (reference sequence). The CDR3 length is 15 residues. The CDR3 coding sequence is TGCAGTGCTAGAGATTATGGCTTCAGCACAGATACGCAGTATTTT. This encodes CSARDYGFSTDTQYF.

This clonotype was recorded a few times. The chain joins TRBV12-3 or TRBV12-4 to TRBJ2-1; D might be TRBD2 (5 bases). The CDR3 has 13 residues. Trimming took 4 bases from V and 5 from J, leaving 9 bases between them. The CDR3 here is CASSSRGNNEQFF. CDR3 coding DNA: TGTGCCAGCAGTTCAAGAGGGAACAATGAGCAGTTCTTC.

The gene calls are TRBV4-1 and TRBJ1-6; D remains ambiguous. The CDR3 is 12 residues long. Trimming stripped 4 bases from V and 8 bases from J, with 6 bases between. Germline V gene sequence: CDR1 MGHRA, CDR2 YSYEKL. The CDR3 loop is CASSRLDSPLHF. The CDR3 bases are TGCGCCAGCAGCCGCTTGGATTCACCCCTCCACTTT.

V usage is TRBV5-1 and J usage is TRBJ2-7; 7 bases match TRBD1. The CDR3 is 13 residues long. Germline CDR1 SGHRS, CDR2 YFSETQ. V was pared by 4 bases and J by 6 bases, with 7 bases of the junction left unmatched. The CDR3 DNA reads as TGCGCCAGCAGCACTGACAGGGCGGGCGAGCAGTACGTC. Translation: CASSTDRAGEQYV.

This clonotype was observed a handful of times. The gene calls are TRBV7-9 and TRBJ1-6; no firm D call. This CDR3 spans 14 amino acids. Germline CDR1 is SEHNR and CDR2 is FQNEAQ (reference sequence). V was trimmed by 10 bases and J by 7 bases, leaving 17 bases between them. In DNA form, the CDR3 reads TGTGCCACGGCCCCCTGGACTCGAAATTCACCCCTCCACTTT. It translates to CATAPWTRNSPLHF.

The chain has TRBV25-1 and TRBJ1-4; the D is unclear. Trimming stripped 3 bases from V and 3 bases from J, with 8 bases between. The CDR3 runs 14 residues. Germline V gene sequence: CDR1 MGHDK, CDR2 SYGVNS. CDR3 loop: CASSDIQSNEKLFF. Written as DNA, the CDR3 is TGTGCCAGCAGTGATATACAGTCTAATGAAAAACTGTTTTTT.

There are a few counts of this clonotype. V and J are TRBV10-3 and TRBJ1-1; weak D call: TRBD1 (5 bases). The germline V gene encodes CDR1 ENHRY and CDR2 SYGVKD. Trimming left V 0 bases short and J 4 bases short, with 30 bases between. The CDR3 loop spans 21 amino acids. The CDR3 loop is CAISESEDGRQGFTGTTEAFF. The CDR3 nucleotides read TGTGCCATCAGTGAGTCGGAGGACGGGCGCCAGGGATTCACGGGGACCACTGAAGCTTTCTTT.

The V and J genes are TRBV4-1 and TRBJ1-1; TRBD1 matches 7 bases. Trimming removed 5 bases from V and 3 bases from J; junction bases left unmatched: 9. The CDR3 is 15 amino acids. From germline, CDR1 is MGHRA and CDR2 YSYEKL. CDR3 bases: TGCGCCAGCAGCTTCAAGACAGGGAGTGACACTGAAGCTTTCTTT. Translation: CASSFKTGSDTEAFF.

This clonotype came up many times. The chain employs TRBV7-9 and TRBJ2-5, with 8 nucleotides matching TRBD1. The length of the CDR3 is 14 residues. The ends lost 5 bases at V and 4 bases at J; junction bases unmatched: 6. The germline V gene encodes CDR1 SEHNR and CDR2 FQNEAQ (reference sequence). The DNA of the CDR3 is TGTGCCAGCAGCCCCCGGACAGGGCTAGAGACCCAGTACTTC. Its translation is CASSPRTGLETQYF.

This rearrangement joins TRBV25-1 to TRBJ2-1, with D tentatively TRBD1 (6 bases). Looked up from germline, CDR1 is MGHDK and CDR2 is SYGVNS. This CDR3 contains 12 residues. The V gene lost 5 bases and the J gene lost 8 bases, with 10 bases spanning the gap. As DNA, the CDR3 is TGTGCCAGCAGTTTACAGGGATATGAGCAGTTCTTC. It encodes CASSLQGYEQFF. The variable domain in full, completed from reference TRBV25-1 and TRBJ2-1, reads EADIYQTPRYLVIGTGKKITLECSQTMGHDKMYWYQQDPGMELHLIHYSYGVNSTEKGDLSSESTVSRIRTEHFPLTLESARPSHTSQYLCASSLQGYEQFFGPGTRLTVL.

The V and J genes are TRBV4-3 and TRBJ2-5; D is ambiguous. The CDR3 is 14 residues long. V was cut by 0 bases and J by 0 bases, with 5 bases left in between. From germline, CDR1 is LGHNA and CDR2 YSLEER. In DNA, the CDR3 is TGCGCCAGCAGCCAAGAGGGCCACCAAGAGACCCAGTACTTC. Protein: CASSQEGHQETQYF.

V gene TRBV3-1 combines with J gene TRBJ2-7; D possibly corresponds to TRBD2 (6 bases). The CDR3 covers 15 residues. CDR1 and CDR2 from the germline V gene are LGHDT and YNNKEL (reference sequence). V lost 3 bases and J 0 bases, leaving 12 bases between the germline ends. Written as DNA, the CDR3 is TGTGCCAGCAGCCAGGGATTGGAGGGCTCCTACGAGCAGTACTTC. Protein sequence: CASSQGLEGSYEQYF.

This clonotype was counted only a few times. This chain links TRBV18 with TRBJ2-3; D gene unclear. Germline CDR1 KGHSH, CDR2 LQKENI. The CDR3 contains 11 residues. V was pared by 3 bases and J by 8 bases, with 6 bases between. In DNA form, the CDR3 reads TGTGCCAGCTCACCTGGGGTTACGCAGTATTTT. Its protein is CASSPGVTQYF. Variable domain in full (rest from reference TRBV18 and TRBJ2-3): NAGVMQNPRHLVRRRGQEARLRCSPMKGHSHVYWYRQLPEEGLKFMVYLQKENIIDESGMPKERFSAEFPKEGPSILRIQQVVRGDSAAYFCASSPGVTQYFGPGTRLTVL.

This chain joins TRBV11-1 and TRBJ2-5; D gene uncertain. The CDR3 loop spans 15 amino acids. V was trimmed by 5 bases and J by 2 bases, leaving 15 bases between them. Germline lookup yields CDR1 SGHAT and CDR2 FQDESV (reference sequence). The CDR3 here is CASSTSRRRQETQYF. The CDR3 DNA is TGTGCCAGCAGCACATCTAGGCGCCGACAAGAGACCCAGTACTTC.

This clonotype was seen only a few times. The rearrangement joins TRBV19 to TRBJ2-7, with D tentatively TRBD2 (6 bases). CDR1 and CDR2 (germline): LNHDA, SQIVND (reference sequence). This CDR3 spans 13 amino acids. V shed 5 bases and J shed 2 bases, with 10 bases lying between them. The CDR3 spells CASSPRLAYEQYF. CDR3 nucleotides: TGTGCCAGTAGTCCGAGACTAGCCTACGAGCAGTACTTC.

In this sample, this clonotype turned up once. The chain uses TRBV4-1 and TRBJ2-3; TRBD2 matches 7 bases. The CDR3 runs to 16 residues. With V trimmed by 4 bases and J by 6 bases, 13 bases remained unmatched. The V gene's germline CDR1 is MGHRA and CDR2 YSYEKL. Here the CDR3 DNA reads TGCGCCAGCAGCCTTGTACGCGGGAGAGGGTCCGATACGCAGTATTTT. It translates to CASSLVRGRGSDTQYF.

The V call is TRBV20-1, the J call TRBJ2-3, with 9 bases fitting TRBD2. Losses at the gene ends were 7 bases for V and 4 bases for J; bases not matched to a gene: 9. CDR1 is DFQATT, CDR2 SNEGSKA, per germline (reference sequence). The CDR3 covers 14 residues. CDR3 DNA: TGCAGTGTCGAGGGCGGGGGGGCGGCAGATACGCAGTATTTT. Translating it yields CSVEGGGAADTQYF.

This clonotype showed up just a few times. The chain has TRBV5-1 and TRBJ1-1, with no clear D. CDR1 is SGHRS and CDR2 is YFSETQ in the germline V gene. This CDR3 is built from 15 residues. The germline V and J ends were trimmed by 0 bases and 1 base, with 10 bases remaining between them. The CDR3 sequence is CASSLVRAGNTEAFF. The CDR3 DNA reads TGCGCCAGCAGCTTGGTGAGGGCCGGGAACACTGAAGCTTTCTTT.

This chain links TRBV10-3 with TRBJ2-1; D uncertain. The CDR3 runs 12 residues. Germline CDR1 ENHRY, CDR2 SYGVKD. Trimming shortened V by 3 bases and J by 3 bases, and 3 bases separated the two germline ends. CDR3 bases: TGTGCCATCAGTGATGTCTACAATGAGCAGTTCTTC. Encoded protein: CAISDVYNEQFF.

This clonotype came up a few times. This rearrangement joins TRBV4-1 to TRBJ1-5, with D possibly matching TRBD1 (5 bases). The length of the CDR3 is 16 residues. V was trimmed by 5 bases and J by 2 bases, leaving 16 bases between them. Per germline, CDR1 MGHRA and CDR2 YSYEKL. CDR3 sequence (DNA): TGCGCCAGCAGCTCCGGGGCGGGGGGGGGCAATCAGCCCCAGCATTTT. Its translation is CASSSGAGGGNQPQHF.

This clonotype has more than one count but fewer than ten. V is TRBV6-5 and J is TRBJ2-5; the D call may be TRBD1 or TRBD2 (5 bases each). This CDR3 contains 14 residues. Trimming pared 4 bases from V and 4 bases from J, leaving 13 bases between. Per the germline V gene, CDR1 is MNHEY and CDR2 is SVGAGI. DNA for the CDR3: TGTGCCAGCAGTTGGGCAGGGAGTGGAGAGACCCAGTACTTC. This sequence encodes CASSWAGSGETQYF.